This T cell receptor beta chain was identified during a study of tumor-infiltrating lymphocytes in oesophageal squamous cell carcinoma. MiXCR, run by TCRdb on the PCR reads, gives a single entry per CDR3 protein. The sample includes about 12,000 distinct CDR3 sequences, 50% to 60% of them seen just once. Germline CDR1 is ENHRY and CDR2 is SYGVKD. The CDR3 extends over 15 amino acids. This receptor was taken from a female donor with esophageal squamous cell carcinoma. This chain joins TRBV10-3 and TRBJ2-7; weak D call: TRBD2 (6 bases). The J call is uncertain, as TRBJ2-1 better fits the DNA end. Sequencing used esophageal tumor tissue. CDR3 bases: TGTGCCATCAGGGAAAGGAGGGATCCTGACAATGAGCAGTTCTTC. Its protein is CAIRERRDPDNEQFF.